The 6 T cell receptor beta chains given below trace back to one sample, sequenced in a study of glioma-infiltrating T cells after dendritic cell vaccination listed by TCRdb under 2016. Library generation was performed with the immunoSEQ multiplex PCR assay. Imported from immuneACCESS, the table was reduced by TCRdb to in-frame sequences with V and J called. These copies leave out some clones; in studies compared against another copy, an unresolved V gene accounts for under half, and the cause of the remainder is not known. For this sample there are some 100,000 clones; under 90% appear just once. Over 2.5% of the sample is held by the ten biggest clonotypes. The specimen was blood, collected before dendritic cell vaccination. The receptors come from a human donor with glioblastoma.

This clone occurred a few times. The rearrangement links TRBV28 to TRBJ1-3; no reliable D call. The CDR3 loop spans 13 amino acids. Germline lookup yields CDR1 MDHEN and CDR2 SYDVKM. V lost 8 bases and J lost 2, with 10 bases in between. CDR3: CASRYNPGNTIYF. CDR3 nucleotide sequence: TGTGCCAGCCGGTATAATCCTGGAAACACCATATATTTT.

The rearrangement joins TRBV7-6 to TRBJ2-1, with TRBD1 identical over 12 bases. CDR1 SGHVS and CDR2 FNYEAQ come from the germline V gene. The ends lost 3 bases at V and 9 bases at J; junction bases unmatched: 6. The CDR3 consists of 15 residues. CDR3 nucleotide sequence: TGTGCCAGCAGCTTCCGGGACAGGGGGCAGGGTGAGCAGTTCTTC. This sequence encodes CASSFRDRGQGEQFF.

CDR3 DNA: TGTGCCAGCAGCACGCGACAGGGGATTGAAAAACTGTTTTTT. It is translated as CASSTRQGIEKLFF. This rearrangement joins TRBV11-3 to TRBJ1-4; TRBD1 aligns across 8 bases. Germline loops: CDR1 SGHNT, CDR2 YENEEA. The CDR3 has 14 amino acids. J lost 7 bases, V lost 5 bases, and 6 bases had no gene match.

This chain uses TRBV7-6 with TRBJ2-3, with TRBD2 matching 10 bases. The CDR3 is 19 residues long. Germline V gene data show CDR1 as SGHVS and CDR2 as FNYEAQ. The V gene end was trimmed by 5 bases and the J gene end by 2 bases; junction bases not matched to a gene: 16. CDR3 coding DNA: TGTGCCAGCAGCGCCGGGACTCCGAGGACTAGCGGACACACAGATACGCAGTATTTT. Its translation: CASSAGTPRTSGHTDTQYF.

V and J are TRBV6-5 and TRBJ2-4; D possibly corresponds to TRBD1 (5 bases). The CDR3 is 16 amino acids. Trimming stripped 2 bases from V and 0 bases from J, with 11 bases between. Germline CDR1 MNHEY, CDR2 SVGAGI. The CDR3 sequence is CASSYDSILAKNIQYF. The CDR3 DNA reads as TGTGCCAGCAGTTACGACAGTATACTAGCCAAAAACATTCAGTACTTC.

CDR3 region: CASSVWDRDGSPLHF. The CDR3 bases are TGCGCCAGCAGCGTCTGGGACAGGGACGGGTCACCCCTCCACTTT. This sequence joins TRBV5-1 and TRBJ1-6; 9 bases match TRBD1. Trimming cost V 4 bases and J 10 bases; bases outside gene matches: 9. The CDR3 totals 15 residues. The germline gives CDR1 SGHRS, CDR2 YFSETQ.